Listed below are T cell receptor beta chains from one sample, sequenced in a study of blood T cell repertoires in COVID-19. TCRdb's table, derived via immunoSEQ multiplex PCR, lists solely in-frame clones and lacks some. The sample includes some 53,000 clones, approximately 90% of them seen just once. The sequencing input was peripheral blood. These receptors all stem from a man between 65 and 85 years old with acute or convalescent COVID-19. The CDR3 runs from the conserved cysteine through the conserved F or W.

v_call: TRBV5-1; j_call: TRBJ1-2; cdr3_length: 14; cdr3_aa: CASSLDRANFGYTF
v_call: TRBV19; j_call: TRBJ2-5; cdr3_length: 16; cdr3_aa: CASSIEWTGGGETQYF
v_call: TRBV6-6; j_call: TRBJ1-6; cdr3_length: 13; cdr3_aa: CASSPRANSPLHF
v_call: TRBV12-3/TRBV12-4; j_call: TRBJ2-1; cdr3_length: 13; cdr3_aa: CASLGDSYNEQFF
v_call: TRBV7-8; j_call: TRBJ2-4; cdr3_length: 16; cdr3_aa: CASSPTGLIAKNIQYF
v_call: TRBV10-1; j_call: TRBJ2-5; cdr3_length: 16; cdr3_aa: CASSESAQGRKETQYF
v_call: TRBV5-6; j_call: TRBJ2-1; cdr3_length: 13; cdr3_aa: CASSFFSGVEQFF
v_call: TRBV7-9; j_call: TRBJ1-5; cdr3_length: 15; cdr3_aa: CASSLQGDSNQPQHF
v_call: TRBV7-9; j_call: TRBJ2-1; cdr3_length: 18; cdr3_aa: CASMGTSGFPSSYNEQFF
v_call: TRBV12-3/TRBV12-4; j_call: TRBJ2-2; cdr3_length: 12; cdr3_aa: CASSRAVGKVFF
v_call: TRBV7-2; j_call: TRBJ2-1; cdr3_length: 15; cdr3_aa: CASSFASGSRDEQFF
v_call: TRBV2; j_call: TRBJ1-6; cdr3_length: 14; cdr3_aa: CASSETGINSPLHF
v_call: TRBV7-6; j_call: TRBJ2-7; cdr3_length: 15; cdr3_aa: CASSLEAGWESEQYF
v_call: TRBV2; j_call: TRBJ1-1; cdr3_length: 14; cdr3_aa: CASISQGGNTEAFF
v_call: TRBV5-1; j_call: TRBJ1-6; cdr3_length: 15; cdr3_aa: CASSLGGGNNSPLHF
v_call: TRBV10-3; j_call: TRBJ1-5; cdr3_length: 15; cdr3_aa: CAISESDRNNQPQHF
v_call: TRBV19; j_call: TRBJ1-6; cdr3_length: 14; cdr3_aa: CASDRSSYNSPLHF
v_call: TRBV29-1; j_call: TRBJ1-1; cdr3_length: 15; cdr3_aa: CSVEDTGLGNTEAFF
v_call: TRBV19; j_call: TRBJ1-4; cdr3_length: 13; cdr3_aa: CATTTGVSEKLFF
v_call: TRBV18; j_call: TRBJ2-1; cdr3_length: 17; cdr3_aa: CASSPQSTSGIGNEQFF
v_call: TRBV25-1; j_call: TRBJ1-6; cdr3_length: 17; cdr3_aa: CASSPTGGGPWNSPLHF
v_call: TRBV3-1/TRBV3-2; j_call: TRBJ1-6; cdr3_length: 13; cdr3_aa: CASKGEGNSPLHF
v_call: TRBV7-9; j_call: TRBJ1-2; cdr3_length: 13; cdr3_aa: CASSIPGGYGYTF
v_call: TRBV25-1; j_call: TRBJ2-7; cdr3_length: 17; cdr3_aa: CASRSRGTLAGTYEQYF
v_call: TRBV19; j_call: TRBJ2-7; cdr3_length: 13; cdr3_aa: CASSIDTSYEQYF
v_call: TRBV27; j_call: TRBJ2-2; cdr3_length: 14; cdr3_aa: CASSSSLLVGELFF
v_call: TRBV5-1; j_call: TRBJ1-1; cdr3_length: 13; cdr3_aa: CASSLGGENEAFF
v_call: TRBV28; j_call: TRBJ2-3; cdr3_length: 14; cdr3_aa: CASRPPRLDYTQYF
v_call: TRBV11-2; j_call: TRBJ2-7; cdr3_length: 14; cdr3_aa: CASSFGQGSHEQYF
v_call: TRBV7-2; j_call: TRBJ1-5; cdr3_length: 15; cdr3_aa: CASSPPGGGRGPQHF
v_call: TRBV6-6; j_call: TRBJ2-5; cdr3_length: 13; cdr3_aa: CASRRAGGETQYF
v_call: TRBV6-2/TRBV6-3; j_call: TRBJ2-6; cdr3_length: 19; cdr3_aa: CASSYIRARAHSGANVLTF
v_call: TRBV5-8; j_call: TRBJ1-1; cdr3_length: 14; cdr3_aa: CASSLVSGDTEAFF
v_call: TRBV28; j_call: TRBJ1-5; cdr3_length: 14; cdr3_aa: CASTQGGSNQPQHF
v_call: TRBV9; j_call: TRBJ1-1; cdr3_length: 12; cdr3_aa: CASNRGNTEAFF
v_call: TRBV19; j_call: TRBJ2-5; cdr3_length: 14; cdr3_aa: CASTSRGSRETQYF
v_call: TRBV19; j_call: TRBJ1-1; cdr3_length: 13; cdr3_aa: CASSDNRGLEAFF
v_call: TRBV9; j_call: TRBJ1-5; cdr3_length: 15; cdr3_aa: CASSGGGQGGQPQHF
v_call: TRBV11-3; j_call: TRBJ2-1; cdr3_length: 16; cdr3_aa: CASSPGGSGSRNEQFF
v_call: TRBV19; j_call: TRBJ1-5; cdr3_length: 13; cdr3_aa: CASTVRLNQPQHF
v_call: TRBV9; j_call: TRBJ2-7; cdr3_length: 14; cdr3_aa: CASSGTGFAYEQYF
v_call: TRBV6-5; j_call: TRBJ2-3; cdr3_length: 16; cdr3_aa: CASSYTSGASTDTQYF
v_call: TRBV5-1; j_call: TRBJ1-1; cdr3_length: 15; cdr3_aa: CASSLAGTGNTEAFF
v_call: TRBV11-3; j_call: TRBJ2-3; cdr3_length: 20; cdr3_aa: CASSLGAGLAGLSSTDTQYF
v_call: TRBV29-1; j_call: TRBJ2-4; cdr3_length: 16; cdr3_aa: CSVEDVEGLAKNIQYF
v_call: TRBV18; j_call: TRBJ2-1; cdr3_length: 15; cdr3_aa: CASSPYGSSYNEQFF
v_call: TRBV5-4; j_call: TRBJ1-1; cdr3_length: 14; cdr3_aa: CASSFGDRDTEAFF
v_call: TRBV27; j_call: TRBJ2-4; cdr3_length: 20; cdr3_aa: CASNNRDRISGRYPKNIQYF
v_call: TRBV5-1; j_call: TRBJ1-4; cdr3_length: 15; cdr3_aa: CASKAQGSTNEKLFF
v_call: TRBV5-4; j_call: TRBJ2-3; cdr3_length: 13; cdr3_aa: CASSLEQADTQYF
v_call: TRBV6-2/TRBV6-3; j_call: TRBJ1-2; cdr3_length: 15; cdr3_aa: CASSAQGQGAYGYTF
v_call: TRBV6-5; j_call: TRBJ2-7; cdr3_length: 13; cdr3_aa: CASTRTRSYEQYF